The rows below give T cell receptor beta chains drawn from one sample of a study of regulatory T cells in long-lasting Graves disease. Using its own MiXCR run on the multiplex PCR reads, TCRdb lists one record per CDR3 protein. The sample has about 290,000 distinct CDR3 sequences, around 21% seen once. The sequencing here drew on peripheral blood mononuclear cells (PBMCs), taken when the disease was refractory, from a patient treated with antithyroid drugs. These receptors all stem from a female donor with Graves disease. The conserved cysteine and the conserved F or W are not part of the CDR3 here.

CDR3 protein: SVWTGGAEKLF
V gene: TRBV29-1
J gene: TRBJ1-4

CDR3 protein: ASGLGGAGGTEAF
V gene: TRBV7-9
J gene: TRBJ1-1

CDR3 protein: ASSFSLTAYNEQF
V gene: TRBV28
J gene: TRBJ2-1

CDR3 protein: ASSFRGRGEETQY
V gene: TRBV28
J gene: TRBJ2-5

CDR3 protein: ASSARDSYEQY
V gene: TRBV11-1
J gene: TRBJ2-7

CDR3 protein: SAARRGGQEKLF
V gene: TRBV20-1
J gene: TRBJ1-4

CDR3 protein: ASSTTSSYEQY
V gene: TRBV12-3/TRBV12-4
J gene: TRBJ2-7

CDR3 protein: ATSPQGYNGEQF
V gene: TRBV15
J gene: TRBJ2-1

CDR3 protein: ASSPGTEPYEQY
V gene: TRBV7-6
J gene: TRBJ2-7

CDR3 protein: ASSLAISGETQY
V gene: TRBV5-1
J gene: TRBJ2-5

CDR3 protein: ASTLDDGRAF
V gene: TRBV19
J gene: TRBJ1-1

CDR3 protein: ASSPSEGTDTQY
V gene: TRBV28
J gene: TRBJ2-3

CDR3 protein: ASSSGIAKNIQY
V gene: TRBV7-2
J gene: TRBJ2-4

CDR3 protein: ASGWGTEAF
V gene: TRBV19
J gene: TRBJ1-1

CDR3 protein: SARADTGGGYEQY
V gene: TRBV20-1
J gene: TRBJ2-7

CDR3 protein: ASNKGNSRSDTQY
V gene: TRBV27
J gene: TRBJ2-3

CDR3 protein: ASSSGPTQFQY
V gene: TRBV19
J gene: TRBJ2-4

CDR3 protein: ASRGSTDTQY
V gene: TRBV2
J gene: TRBJ2-3

CDR3 protein: ASSSGSLDEQY
V gene: TRBV28
J gene: TRBJ2-7

CDR3 protein: ASRPRTGDFGKLF
V gene: TRBV5-1
J gene: TRBJ1-4

CDR3 protein: ASRKTGGAGVLT
V gene: TRBV6-1
J gene: TRBJ2-6

CDR3 protein: ASSRGDTTYEQY
V gene: TRBV28
J gene: TRBJ2-7

CDR3 protein: AWSPQRDQPQH
V gene: TRBV30
J gene: TRBJ1-5

CDR3 protein: ARGRSGLAGGSSYEQY
V gene: TRBV4-3
J gene: TRBJ2-7

CDR3 protein: ASSTKLDRPSSYEQY
V gene: TRBV5-1
J gene: TRBJ2-7

CDR3 protein: ASSPRDGSNIQY
V gene: TRBV11-2
J gene: TRBJ2-4

CDR3 protein: ATARRGGLSETQN
V gene: TRBV28
J gene: TRBJ2-5

CDR3 protein: ASSYSTDGSEAF
V gene: TRBV6-5
J gene: TRBJ1-1

CDR3 protein: ASSPRGRALGLQETQY
V gene: TRBV18
J gene: TRBJ2-5

CDR3 protein: ASTQRGNTGELF
V gene: TRBV28
J gene: TRBJ2-2

CDR3 protein: ASSLGQGAVTEAF
V gene: TRBV7-8
J gene: TRBJ1-1

CDR3 protein: ASTGTGYNEKLF
V gene: TRBV25-1
J gene: TRBJ1-4

CDR3 protein: ASSPQGIYEQY
V gene: TRBV7-6
J gene: TRBJ2-7

CDR3 protein: ASSLIPAEAGDEQY
V gene: TRBV28
J gene: TRBJ2-7

CDR3 protein: ASSQEGRQPQH
V gene: TRBV4-3
J gene: TRBJ1-5

CDR3 protein: ASSGGQETQY
V gene: TRBV6-1
J gene: TRBJ2-5

CDR3 protein: ASSKEVGLAGQETQY
V gene: TRBV9
J gene: TRBJ2-5

CDR3 protein: ASSQLTSGAGELF
V gene: TRBV4-2
J gene: TRBJ2-2

CDR3 protein: ASSQTGNSPLH
V gene: TRBV12-3/TRBV12-4
J gene: TRBJ1-6

CDR3 protein: ASSPRGGEGEAF
V gene: TRBV7-9
J gene: TRBJ1-1

CDR3 protein: ATQRGTRYGYT
V gene: TRBV19
J gene: TRBJ1-2

CDR3 protein: ASSFGGRGGWGIQY
V gene: TRBV11-2
J gene: TRBJ2-4

CDR3 protein: ASSRSQDNQPQH
V gene: TRBV28
J gene: TRBJ1-5

CDR3 protein: ASSLFWTESAEAF
V gene: TRBV28
J gene: TRBJ1-1

CDR3 protein: AGGLAGYEQF
V gene: TRBV28
J gene: TRBJ2-1

CDR3 protein: AWSVGSFPYEQY
V gene: TRBV30
J gene: TRBJ2-7

CDR3 protein: ASREASEKLF
V gene: TRBV2
J gene: TRBJ1-4

CDR3 protein: ASSGQRKLYGYT
V gene: TRBV6-2/TRBV6-3
J gene: TRBJ1-2

CDR3 protein: ASSLVRGYEQY
V gene: TRBV7-2
J gene: TRBJ2-7

CDR3 protein: ASSFSYNEQF
V gene: TRBV28
J gene: TRBJ2-1

CDR3 protein: ASSEDSPYEQY
V gene: TRBV2
J gene: TRBJ2-7

CDR3 protein: ASSYPEGRASTEAF
V gene: TRBV6-5
J gene: TRBJ1-1

CDR3 protein: ASSPGTRTSGSSYNEQF
V gene: TRBV6-1
J gene: TRBJ2-1

CDR3 protein: ASSQTRLAGEIGETQY
V gene: TRBV3-1
J gene: TRBJ2-5